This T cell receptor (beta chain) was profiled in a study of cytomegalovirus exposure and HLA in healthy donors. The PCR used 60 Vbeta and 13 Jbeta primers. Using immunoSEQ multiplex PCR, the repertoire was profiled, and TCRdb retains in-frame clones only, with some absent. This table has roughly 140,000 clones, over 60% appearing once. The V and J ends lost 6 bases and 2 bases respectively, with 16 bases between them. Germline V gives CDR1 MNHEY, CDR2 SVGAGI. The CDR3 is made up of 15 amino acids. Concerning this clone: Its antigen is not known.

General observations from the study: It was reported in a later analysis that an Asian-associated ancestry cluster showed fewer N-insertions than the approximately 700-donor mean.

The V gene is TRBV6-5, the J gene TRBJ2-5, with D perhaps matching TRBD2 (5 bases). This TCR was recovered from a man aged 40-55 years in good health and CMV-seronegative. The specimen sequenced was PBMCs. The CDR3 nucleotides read TGTGCCAGCAGACTAGGGCCGATTTCACAAGAGACCCAGTACTTC. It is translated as CASRLGPISQETQYF.